This TCR beta chain was sequenced during a study of T cells expressing NK-cell markers. The CDR3 spans 15 residues. CDR1 and CDR2 from the germline V gene are MDHEN and SYDVKM. TCRdb derives one entry per CDR3 protein from the 5' RACE reads, leaving out DNA. This sample's table reports 500,000 to 700,000 distinct CDR3 sequences. This receptor was taken from a man aged 18 to 30 in good health. Sample: blood T cells: a sorted CD56 or NKG2C T cell subset, CD4+ or CD8+ T cells, or bulk PBMC T cells (not recorded which). The rearrangement uses TRBV28 and TRBJ2-5; TCRdb reports TRBD1, a call that lacks DNA to check it against. CDR3 sequence: CASSQNDRAPETQYF. Together with reference TRBV28 and TRBJ2-5, the CDR3 gives the full variable domain: DVKVTQSSRYLVKRTGEKVFLECVQDMDHENMFWYRQDPGLGLRLIYFSYDVKMKEKGDIPEGYSVSREKKERFSLILESASTNQTSMYLCASSQNDRAPETQYFGPGTRLLVL.